These 25 T cell receptor beta chains originate from one sample sequenced in a study of T cells after yellow fever vaccination. TCRdb re-analysed the 5' RACE reads in MiXCR, keeping a single row per CDR3 protein. The table includes around 610,000 distinct CDR3 sequences, less than 15% detected once. This sample comprised PBMCs, obtained on the day of the yellow fever booster vaccination. The receptors originated from a man aged 25 to 40 who received the YFV17D yellow fever vaccine.

This clonotype came up a few times. The CDR3 DNA follows: TGCAGTGCTAGCTTCGCTAGCGGGATATCCTACGAGCAGTACTTC. Its protein product is CSASFASGISYEQYF. The V call is TRBV20-1, the J call TRBJ2-7, with 9 positions matching TRBD2. The germline CDR1 and CDR2 sequences are DFQATT and SNEGSKA (reference sequence). The CDR3 loop spans 15 amino acids. V lost 3 bases to trimming and J lost 1 base; unmatched junction nucleotides: 7.

The rearrangement uses TRBV20-1 and TRBJ2-1; D may be TRBD2 (6 bases). V was cut by 4 bases and J by 10 bases, with 14 bases left in between. In germline, CDR1 is DFQATT, CDR2 SNEGSKA (reference sequence). This CDR3 spans 12 amino acids. For the CDR3, the DNA is TGCAGTGCTACGTCTAGGGCGGGGGAGCAGTTCTTC. Residues: CSATSRAGEQFF.

A few counts support this clonotype. V and J are TRBV27 and TRBJ2-7, with 9 bases lining up with TRBD1. CDR1 MNHEY and CDR2 SMNVEV come from the germline V gene (reference sequence). This CDR3 is built from 17 residues. Losses at the gene ends were 6 bases for V and 3 bases for J; bases not matched to a gene: 15. CDR3 amino acids: CASSSSTPGQGLYEQYF. The CDR3 nucleotides read TGTGCCAGCAGCTCATCGACTCCGGGACAGGGACTCTACGAGCAGTACTTC.

This clonotype has only a few counts. The chain has TRBV29-1 and TRBJ2-1; no firm D call. This CDR3 is built from 13 residues. Deletions cut 1 base from V and 5 bases from J, with 9 bases between. Germline CDR1 is SQVTM and CDR2 is ANQGSEA. The CDR3 region has the DNA TGCAGCGTTGAAGTGTTCAGTGACAATGAGCAGTTCTTC. This gives the protein CSVEVFSDNEQFF.

V is TRBV5-5 and J is TRBJ1-4; perhaps TRBD1 as D (5 bases). In germline, CDR1 is SGHKS, CDR2 YYEKEE (reference sequence). V lost 4 bases and J lost 6, with 13 bases in between. This CDR3 spans 14 amino acids. The DNA of the CDR3 is TGTGCCAGCAGCCTCGGGGGGATCGATGAAAAACTGTTTTTT. This sequence encodes CASSLGGIDEKLFF.

In this sample, this clonotype turned up once. This rearrangement joins TRBV28 to TRBJ2-5; D is perhaps TRBD1 (6 bases). The germline V gene has CDR1 MDHEN and CDR2 SYDVKM. This CDR3 is 18 amino acids long. The germline V and J ends were trimmed by 6 bases and 5 bases, with 28 bases remaining between them. In DNA, the CDR3 is TGTGCCAGCAGCGGCACCCCAGGGGACGGAACCGTCCTGGAGACCCAGTACTTC. Its translation: CASSGTPGDGTVLETQYF.

This clonotype showed up many times. This chain uses TRBV4-3 with TRBJ2-2; unclear D gene. This CDR3 is built from 13 residues. With 0 bases removed from V and 6 bases from J, the gap between germline ends came to 5 bases. Germline-derived CDR1 and CDR2 are LGHNA and YSLEER. Written as DNA, the CDR3 is TGCGCCAGCAGCCAAGATAGAGCCGGGGAGCTGTTTTTT. Translation: CASSQDRAGELFF.

The chain has TRBV6-2 or TRBV6-3 and TRBJ2-7; D tentatively fits TRBD1 or TRBD2 (5 bases each). In germline, CDR1 is MNHEY, CDR2 SVGEGT. V gave up 7 bases and J gave up 6 bases, with 22 bases separating them. The CDR3 runs 15 residues. In nucleotides, the CDR3 is TGTGCCAGCACTTCGCCCGGCCGGGGACCGGGCGAGCAGTACTTC. Protein sequence: CASTSPGRGPGEQYF.

The V call is TRBV5-1, the J call TRBJ2-3, with 7 bases that match TRBD1. V gave up 3 bases and J gave up 3 bases; unmatched junction bases: 7. Germline V gives CDR1 SGHRS, CDR2 YFSETQ. This CDR3 spans 15 amino acids. The DNA for the CDR3 is TGCGCCAGCAGCTCGACAGGGAGAGGGACAGATACGCAGTATTTT. This codes for CASSSTGRGTDTQYF.

This chain links TRBV20-1 with TRBJ2-3; D may correspond to TRBD1 or TRBD2 (5 bases each). With 8 bases removed from V and 4 bases from J, the gap between germline ends came to 19 bases. The CDR3 is 14 residues long. Germline CDR1 DFQATT, CDR2 SNEGSKA (reference sequence). The CDR3 sequence: CSFHHSEGADTQYF. CDR3 nucleotides: TGCAGTTTCCACCATAGCGAAGGGGCAGATACGCAGTATTTT.

This clonotype was detected a few times. The chain carries TRBV4-3 and TRBJ2-7, with D possibly TRBD1 on 6 matching bases. The germline V gene encodes CDR1 LGHNA and CDR2 YSLEER. This CDR3 is built from 17 residues. V dropped 0 bases and J dropped 2 bases, with 17 bases sitting between them. This chain's CDR3 is CASSQDSPGQGPYEQYF. CDR3 coding DNA: TGCGCCAGCAGCCAAGATTCGCCAGGGCAGGGGCCCTACGAGCAGTACTTC.

This clonotype was seen a few times. V and J are TRBV4-3 and TRBJ2-5; possible D gene TRBD2, 5 bases. The CDR3 contains 16 residues. Per the germline V gene, CDR1 is LGHNA and CDR2 is YSLEER. Trimming removed 0 bases from V and 2 bases from J, with 13 bases in between. As DNA, the CDR3 is TGCGCCAGCAGCCAAGAAAGAGCGGCAGGTCAAGAGACCCAGTACTTC. It specifies CASSQERAAGQETQYF.

A note on this clonotype: The conserved phenylalanine or tryptophan normally closing the CDR3 is absent here, so this likely arose from a read error. Because the CDR3's place on the DNA is in doubt, the DNA is left out and the CDR3 is given as listed by TCRdb. This chain uses TRBV27 with TRBJ2-7; no DNA check was done on the table's D call, TRBD1. The length of the CDR3 is 12 amino acids, counting both ends. Looked up from germline, CDR1 is MNHEY and CDR2 is SMNVEV (reference sequence). The CDR3 loop reads CASSPPPPCLPP.

This clonotype was seen only a few times. The chain couples TRBV7-2 to TRBJ2-7; D assignment may be TRBD1 or TRBD2 (5 bases each). CDR3 length: 13 amino acids. The V gene lost 4 bases and the J gene lost 7 bases, with 14 bases spanning the gap. CDR1 and CDR2 from the germline V gene are SGHTA and FQGNSA. This chain's CDR3 is CASSWDGPGEQYF. In DNA form, the CDR3 reads TGTGCCAGCAGCTGGGACGGACCTGGTGAGCAGTACTTC.

This clonotype was observed a handful of times. V usage is TRBV4-3 and J usage is TRBJ1-2; D call uncertain. The germline V gene encodes CDR1 LGHNA and CDR2 YSLEER. V was trimmed by 0 bases and J by 7 bases, leaving 9 bases between them. The length of the CDR3 is 13 residues. The CDR3 nucleotides read TGCGCCAGCAGCCAAGATTATGGGCTTGGCTACACCTTC. Translation: CASSQDYGLGYTF.

The rearrangement joins TRBV30 to TRBJ2-7; 8 bases are shared with TRBD2. Germline values: CDR1 GTSNPN, CDR2 SVGIG (reference sequence). CDR3 size: 14 residues. The junction had 13 bases not matched to a gene; V was cut back by 5 bases and J by 7 bases. The CDR3 DNA follows: TGTGCCTGGGACCTTTCCGGGAGGGCCGTAGAGCAGTACTTC. Translating gives CAWDLSGRAVEQYF.

At least ten counts were recorded for this clonotype. The genes are TRBV28 and TRBJ2-7, with no clear D. V was cut by 2 bases and J by 3 bases, with 11 bases left in between. The CDR3 length is 14 residues. Germline V gene data show CDR1 as MDHEN and CDR2 as SYDVKM. The CDR3 DNA follows: TGTGCCAGCAGTTTACTGACGGATTACTACGAGCAGTACTTC. It yields the protein CASSLLTDYYEQYF.

This clonotype was counted many times. The chain uses TRBV7-2 and TRBJ2-3; D unclear. CDR3 length: 15 amino acids. Trimming removed 1 base at V and 0 bases at J, with 8 bases between. Germline V lookup: CDR1 SGHTA, CDR2 FQGNSA. CDR3 loop: CASSLVVASTDTQYF. The CDR3 DNA is TGTGCCAGCAGCTTAGTAGTCGCTAGCACAGATACGCAGTATTTT.

There are a few counts of this clonotype. V usage is TRBV29-1 and J usage is TRBJ1-2; D remains unclear. This CDR3 region has 16 residues. Trimming took 4 bases from V and 7 from J, leaving 25 bases between them. Germline CDR1 SQVTM, CDR2 ANQGSEA. CDR3 nucleotide sequence: TGCAGCGTTGGTGTTTTCGAGTACGCAACCCAGGCTGGCTACACCTTC. It encodes CSVGVFEYATQAGYTF. Full variable domain (remainder filled in from reference TRBV29-1 and TRBJ1-2): SAVISQKPSRDICQRGTSLTIQCQVDSQVTMMFWYRQQPGQSLTLIATANQGSEATYESGFVIDKFPISRPNLTFSTLTVSNMSPEDSSIYLCSVGVFEYATQAGYTFGSGTRLTVV.

J is TRBJ2-5 and V is TRBV11-2; weak D call: TRBD1 (5 bases). Trimming cost V 0 bases and J 3 bases, with 14 bases left between them. Looked up from germline, CDR1 is SGHAT and CDR2 is FQNNGV. The CDR3 contains 16 residues. CDR3 in DNA: TGTGCCAGCAGCTTAGAGGGGCCTTCTGCCAAAGAGACCCAGTACTTC. Its protein product is CASSLEGPSAKETQYF.

This clonotype was found many times. The gene calls are TRBV1 and TRBJ1-5. TRBV1 is termed a pseudogene. This CDR3 spans 15 amino acids. The CDR3 DNA is TGCACCAGCAGCCTTGACGGGTCTAGCAATCAGCCCCAGCATTTT. This encodes CTSSLDGSSNQPQHF.

This sequence joins TRBV12-3 or TRBV12-4 and TRBJ1-6; D is uncertain. The CDR3 runs to 17 residues. V lost 4 bases, J lost 9 bases, and 22 bases lay in between. In DNA, the CDR3 is TGTGCCAGCAGTTCACCTCGTGGGTCCGGAGGGAGTTCACCCCTCCACTTT. Protein product: CASSSPRGSGGSSPLHF.

A few counts support this clonotype. The chain employs TRBV20-1 and TRBJ2-1; 7 bases map to TRBD2. This CDR3 has 14 residues. J gave up 7 bases and V 5 bases, and 11 bases lay outside the gene matches. The germline gives CDR1 DFQATT, CDR2 SNEGSKA (reference sequence). CDR3 region: CSAPTSGERNEQFF. The CDR3 DNA reads as TGCAGTGCTCCCACCAGCGGGGAGAGGAATGAGCAGTTCTTC.

This clonotype was detected a few times. This chain joins TRBV6-5 and TRBJ2-1; D unclear. The CDR3 spans 13 residues. CDR1 is MNHEY and CDR2 is SVGAGI in the germline V gene. Trimming pared 0 bases from V and 6 bases from J, leaving 6 bases between. In DNA, the CDR3 is TGTGCCAGCAGTTACTCAGCCGGCAATGAGCAGTTCTTC. Amino acids: CASSYSAGNEQFF.

The V call is TRBV5-1, the J call TRBJ1-3, with 7 bases aligning to TRBD1. Germline values: CDR1 SGHRS, CDR2 YFSETQ. The V and J ends lost 5 bases and 0 bases, in that order; junction bases with no gene match: 5. The CDR3 covers 15 residues. This CDR3 reads CASSVGGLSGNTIYF. DNA for the CDR3: TGCGCCAGCAGTGTAGGGGGCCTCTCTGGAAACACCATATATTTT.